Following are 2 T cell receptor beta chains from one sample sequenced in a study of T cell responses to AZD1222 COVID-19 vaccine. Measured with immunoSEQ multiplex PCR; TCRdb has only the in-frame clones, and not every one. The data contain 90,000 to 120,000 clones, 80% to 95% of them singletons. Material: peripheral blood, obtained 28 days after the second AZD1222 dose. The receptors here all came from an adult who received the AZD1222 COVID-19 vaccine.

This sequence joins TRBV12-3 or TRBV12-4 and TRBJ2-5; D may match TRBD1 or TRBD2 (5 bases each). Trimming took off 3 bases at V and 5 bases at J, with 10 bases between the two ends. The CDR3 has 13 amino acids. This CDR3 is CASSFRGRETQYF. DNA of the CDR3: TGTGCCAGCAGTTTTCGGGGACGGGAGACCCAGTACTTC.

The chain carries TRBV18 and TRBJ2-2; a possible D gene is TRBD1 (6 bases). Germline V gene lookup returns CDR1 KGHSH and CDR2 LQKENI. V was trimmed by 3 bases and J by 3 bases, leaving 14 bases between them. The CDR3 sequence is 16 residues long. CDR3 DNA sequence: TGTGCCAGCTCACCTTGGACAGTCGCAGACACCGGGGAGCTGTTTTTT. Translation gives CASSPWTVADTGELFF.